This T cell receptor beta chain was sequenced during a study of blood T cell repertoires in COVID-19. Study background: Spain, Italy and the United States supplied samples that represented acute and convalescent COVID-19. The analysed material was cDNA or gDNA that came from T cells, B-cell-depleted T cells, or PBMCs.

Original processing notes: Reference gene primer amplification in the assay estimated nucleated cell counts. Repertoires were generated with immunoSEQ multiplex PCR, while TCRdb's copy carries only in-frame clones and drops some. V and J calls and clone size are copied from that table; D and trimming were computed from the DNA. The sample contains about 63,000 clones, around 80% of which appear only once. The ends were cut back, 0 bases at V and 9 bases at J, with 19 bases in the middle. Germline V lookup: CDR1 SGHDT, CDR2 YYEEEE. The CDR3 covers 16 residues. The sequence derives from a human donor in a cohort sampled during active COVID-19. The genes are TRBV5-6 and TRBJ2-1; tentatively, D is TRBD2 (6 bases). The sample taken for sequencing was peripheral blood. The CDR3 DNA reads as TGTGCCAGCAGCTTGGAGATACTAGCCCTGACGGGTGAGCAGTTCTTC. Translation: CASSLEILALTGEQFF.